Listed here is a single T cell receptor beta chain. This specimen belongs to a study of T cells in Graves' hyperthyroidism and ophthalmopathy. The CDR3 regions of TCR beta were amplified from RNA transcripts. Primed by the HTBI set, a first-round RT-PCR was run on the TCR CDR3. In TCRdb, the multiplex PCR reads were re-called with MiXCR into one record per CDR3 protein. The table shows about 400,000 distinct CDR3 sequences, with 12% to 15% occurring only once. The CDR3 runs 16 residues. CDR1 is SGHDT and CDR2 is YYEEEE in the germline V gene. V was pared by 1 base and J by 5 bases, with 18 bases between.

The V and J genes are TRBV5-6 and TRBJ2-5; D is unclear. The receptor was isolated from a woman aged 60-75 years with Graves' ophthalmopathy. Material for sequencing was blood. Here the CDR3 reads CASSLSRQGNGETQYF. For the CDR3, the DNA is TGTGCCAGCAGCTTGTCGAGACAAGGGAACGGGGAGACCCAGTACTTC.